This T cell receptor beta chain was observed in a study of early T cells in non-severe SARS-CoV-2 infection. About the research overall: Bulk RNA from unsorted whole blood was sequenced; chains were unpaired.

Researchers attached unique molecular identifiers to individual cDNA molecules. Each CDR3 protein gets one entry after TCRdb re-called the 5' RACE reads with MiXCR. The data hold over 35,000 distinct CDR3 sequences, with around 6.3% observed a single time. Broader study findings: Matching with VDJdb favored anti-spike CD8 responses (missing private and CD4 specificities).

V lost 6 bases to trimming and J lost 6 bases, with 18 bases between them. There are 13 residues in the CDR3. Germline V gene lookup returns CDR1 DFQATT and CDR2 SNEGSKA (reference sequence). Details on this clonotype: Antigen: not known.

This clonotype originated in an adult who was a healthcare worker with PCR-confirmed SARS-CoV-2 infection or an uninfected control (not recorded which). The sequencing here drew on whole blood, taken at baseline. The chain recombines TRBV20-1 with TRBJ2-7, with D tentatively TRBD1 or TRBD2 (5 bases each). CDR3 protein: CSARDGGRFEQYF. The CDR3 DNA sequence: TGCAGTGCCCGGGACGGAGGCAGGTTCGAGCAGTACTTC.